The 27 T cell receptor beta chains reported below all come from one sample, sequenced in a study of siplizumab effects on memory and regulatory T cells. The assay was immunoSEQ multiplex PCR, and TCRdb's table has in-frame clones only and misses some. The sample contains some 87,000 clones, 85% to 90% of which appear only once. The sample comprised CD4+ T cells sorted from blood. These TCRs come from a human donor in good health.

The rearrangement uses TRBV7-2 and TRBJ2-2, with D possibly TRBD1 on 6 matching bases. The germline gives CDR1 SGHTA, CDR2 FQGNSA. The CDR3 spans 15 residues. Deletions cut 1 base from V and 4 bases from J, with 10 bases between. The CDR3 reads CASSLEGVVTGELFF. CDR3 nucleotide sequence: TGTGCCAGCAGCTTAGAGGGGGTTGTCACCGGGGAGCTGTTTTTT.

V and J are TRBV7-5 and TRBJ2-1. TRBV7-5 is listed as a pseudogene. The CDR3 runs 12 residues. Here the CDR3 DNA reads TGTGCCAGAAGCTTAGGGGGGGCTAGCGAGTTCTTC. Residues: CARSLGGASEFF.

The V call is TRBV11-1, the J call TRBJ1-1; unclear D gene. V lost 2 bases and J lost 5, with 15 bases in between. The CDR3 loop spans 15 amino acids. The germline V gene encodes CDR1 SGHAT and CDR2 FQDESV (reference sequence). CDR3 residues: CASSLIPGSRTEAFF. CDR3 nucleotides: TGTGCCAGCAGCTTAATTCCGGGATCGCGGACTGAAGCTTTCTTT.

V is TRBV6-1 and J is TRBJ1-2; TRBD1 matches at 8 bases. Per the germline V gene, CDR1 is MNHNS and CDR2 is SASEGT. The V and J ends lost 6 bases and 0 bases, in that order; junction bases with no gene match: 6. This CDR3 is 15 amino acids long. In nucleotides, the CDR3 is TGTGCCAGCAGCTCCGGACAGGGAGCTAACTATGGCTACACCTTC. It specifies CASSSGQGANYGYTF.

The CDR3 here is CASSPGLDTEAFF. CDR3 nucleotide sequence: TGTGCCAGCAGCCCGGGCCTGGACACTGAAGCTTTCTTT. The genes are TRBV9 and TRBJ1-1; no clear D. The germline V gene encodes CDR1 SGDLS and CDR2 YYNGEE. V lost 4 bases and J 3 bases, leaving 10 bases between the germline ends. This CDR3 contains 13 residues.

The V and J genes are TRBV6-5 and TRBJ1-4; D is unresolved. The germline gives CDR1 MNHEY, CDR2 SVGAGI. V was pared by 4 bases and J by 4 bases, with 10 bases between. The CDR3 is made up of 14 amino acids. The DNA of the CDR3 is TGTGCCAGCAGTTTCCTTGGTGATAATGAAAAACTGTTTTTT. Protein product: CASSFLGDNEKLFF.

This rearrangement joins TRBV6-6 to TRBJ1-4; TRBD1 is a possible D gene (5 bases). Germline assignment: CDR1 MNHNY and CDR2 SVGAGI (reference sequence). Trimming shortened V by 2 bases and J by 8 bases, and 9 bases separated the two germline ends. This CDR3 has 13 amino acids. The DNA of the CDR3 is TGTGCCAGCAGTTACAGGGGTGGGGAAAAACTGTTTTTT. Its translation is CASSYRGGEKLFF.

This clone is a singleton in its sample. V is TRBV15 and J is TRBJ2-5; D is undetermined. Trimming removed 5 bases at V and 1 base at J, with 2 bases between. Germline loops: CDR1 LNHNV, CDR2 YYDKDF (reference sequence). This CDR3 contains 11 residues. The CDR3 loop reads CATSVQETQYF. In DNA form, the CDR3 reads TGTGCCACCAGCGTCCAAGAGACCCAGTACTTC. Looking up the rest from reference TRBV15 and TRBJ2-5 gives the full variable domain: DAMVIQNPRYQVTQFGKPVTLSCSQTLNHNVMYWYQQKSSQAPKLLFHYYDKDFNNEADTPDNFQSRRPNTSFCFLDIRSPGLGDTAMYLCATSVQETQYFGPGTRLLVL.

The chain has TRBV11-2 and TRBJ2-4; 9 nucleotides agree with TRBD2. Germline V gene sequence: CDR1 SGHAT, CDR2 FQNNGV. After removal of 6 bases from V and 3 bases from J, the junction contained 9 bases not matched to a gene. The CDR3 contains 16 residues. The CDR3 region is CASRKVAGDGKNIQYF. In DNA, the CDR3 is TGTGCCAGCAGGAAAGTAGCGGGAGATGGCAAAAACATTCAGTACTTC.

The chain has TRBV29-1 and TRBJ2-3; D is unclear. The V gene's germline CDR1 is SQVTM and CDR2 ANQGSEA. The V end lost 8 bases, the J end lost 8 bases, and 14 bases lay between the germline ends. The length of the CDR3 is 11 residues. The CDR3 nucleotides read TGCAGCACGGGCCCCGCCGGTACGCAGTATTTT. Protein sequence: CSTGPAGTQYF.

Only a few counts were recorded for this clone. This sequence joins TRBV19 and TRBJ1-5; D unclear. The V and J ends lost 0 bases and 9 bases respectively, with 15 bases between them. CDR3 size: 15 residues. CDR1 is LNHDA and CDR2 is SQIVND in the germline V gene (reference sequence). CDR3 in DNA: TGTGCCAGTAGTATAGATGCCGACGGCCGCTGGCCCCAGCATTTT. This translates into CASSIDADGRWPQHF.

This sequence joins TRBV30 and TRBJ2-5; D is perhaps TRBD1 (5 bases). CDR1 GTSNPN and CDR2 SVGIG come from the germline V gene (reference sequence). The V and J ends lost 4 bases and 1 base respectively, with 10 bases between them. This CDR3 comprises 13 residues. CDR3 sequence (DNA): TGTGCCTGGACAGGACATCGCCAAGAGACCCAGTACTTC. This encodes CAWTGHRQETQYF.

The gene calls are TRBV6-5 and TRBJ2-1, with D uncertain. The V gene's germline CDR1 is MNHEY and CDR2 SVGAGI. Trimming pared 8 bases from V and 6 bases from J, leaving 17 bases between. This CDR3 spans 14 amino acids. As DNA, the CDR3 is TGTGCCAGCTCTAGAGGTACAGTTCGCAATGAGCAGTTCTTC. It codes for CASSRGTVRNEQFF.

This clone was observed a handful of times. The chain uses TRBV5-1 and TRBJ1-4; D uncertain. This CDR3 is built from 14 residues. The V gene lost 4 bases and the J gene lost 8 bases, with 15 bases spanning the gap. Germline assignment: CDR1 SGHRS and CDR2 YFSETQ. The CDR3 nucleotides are TGCGCCAGCAGCCCCGGCCACGGGCGGGAAAAACTGTTTTTT. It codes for CASSPGHGREKLFF.

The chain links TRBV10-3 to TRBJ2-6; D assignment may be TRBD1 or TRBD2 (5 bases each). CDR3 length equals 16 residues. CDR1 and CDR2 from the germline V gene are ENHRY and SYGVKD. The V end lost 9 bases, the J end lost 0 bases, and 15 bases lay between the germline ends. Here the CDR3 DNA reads TGTGCCATGGGATTGCATGGGGGCTCTGGGGCCAACGTCCTGACTTTC. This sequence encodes CAMGLHGGSGANVLTF.

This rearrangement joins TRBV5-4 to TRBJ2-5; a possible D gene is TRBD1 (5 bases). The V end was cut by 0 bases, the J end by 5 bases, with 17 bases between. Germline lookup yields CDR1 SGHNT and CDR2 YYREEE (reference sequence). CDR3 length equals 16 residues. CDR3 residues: CASSLAGGPAGETQYF. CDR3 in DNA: TGTGCCAGCAGCTTGGCCGGCGGCCCGGCAGGGGAGACCCAGTACTTC.

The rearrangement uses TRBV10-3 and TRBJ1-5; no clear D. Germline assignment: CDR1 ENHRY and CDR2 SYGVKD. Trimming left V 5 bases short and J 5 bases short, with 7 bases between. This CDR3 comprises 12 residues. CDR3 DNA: TGTGCCATCAGTCCCAGTGATCAGCCCCAGCATTTT. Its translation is CAISPSDQPQHF.

The CDR3 reads CASSLAGYSNQPQHF. The CDR3 nucleotides are TGTGCCAGCAGCTTAGCGGGATATAGCAATCAGCCCCAGCATTTT. V is TRBV7-8 and J is TRBJ1-5, with D hard to call. Per germline, CDR1 SGHVS and CDR2 FQNEAQ. The CDR3 runs 15 residues. Between the trimmed V and J ends, which lost 0 bases and 0 bases, there was a span of 6 bases.

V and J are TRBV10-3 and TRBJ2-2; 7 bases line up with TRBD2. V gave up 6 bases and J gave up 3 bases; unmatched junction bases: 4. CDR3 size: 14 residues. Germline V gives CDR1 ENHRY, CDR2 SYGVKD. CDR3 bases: TGTGCCATCAGCGGACTAGGCGACACCGGGGAGCTGTTTTTT. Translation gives CAISGLGDTGELFF.

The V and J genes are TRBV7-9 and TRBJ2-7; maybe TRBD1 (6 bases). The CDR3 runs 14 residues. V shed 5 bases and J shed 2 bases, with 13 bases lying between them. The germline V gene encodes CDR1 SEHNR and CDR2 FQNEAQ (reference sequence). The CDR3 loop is CASSPSGTTYEQYF. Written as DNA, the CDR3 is TGTGCCAGCAGCCCCTCCGGGACAACCTACGAGCAGTACTTC.

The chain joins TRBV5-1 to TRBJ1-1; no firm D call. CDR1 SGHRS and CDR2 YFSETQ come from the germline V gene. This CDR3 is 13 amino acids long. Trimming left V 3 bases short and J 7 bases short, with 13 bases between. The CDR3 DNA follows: TGCGCCAGCAGCTCAGGAGTTGCGCTTGAAGCTTTCTTT. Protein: CASSSGVALEAFF.

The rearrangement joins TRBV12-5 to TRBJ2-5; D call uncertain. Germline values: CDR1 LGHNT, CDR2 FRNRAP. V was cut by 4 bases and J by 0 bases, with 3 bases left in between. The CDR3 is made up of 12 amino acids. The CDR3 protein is CASGYHQETQYF. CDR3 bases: TGTGCTAGTGGTTACCACCAAGAGACCCAGTACTTC.

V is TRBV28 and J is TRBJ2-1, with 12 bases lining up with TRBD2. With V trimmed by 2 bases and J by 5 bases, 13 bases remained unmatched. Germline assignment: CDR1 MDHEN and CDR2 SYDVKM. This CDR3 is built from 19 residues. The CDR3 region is CASSLDRQLRLAGDNEQFF. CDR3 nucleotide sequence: TGTGCCAGCAGTTTAGATCGGCAACTTCGACTAGCGGGGGACAATGAGCAGTTCTTC.

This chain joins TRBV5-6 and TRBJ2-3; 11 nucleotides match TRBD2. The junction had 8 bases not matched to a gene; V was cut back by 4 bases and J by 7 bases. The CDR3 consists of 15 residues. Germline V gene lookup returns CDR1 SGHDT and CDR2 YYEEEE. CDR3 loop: CASSATSGIMNTQYF. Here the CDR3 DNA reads TGTGCCAGCAGCGCGACTAGCGGGATAATGAATACGCAGTATTTT.

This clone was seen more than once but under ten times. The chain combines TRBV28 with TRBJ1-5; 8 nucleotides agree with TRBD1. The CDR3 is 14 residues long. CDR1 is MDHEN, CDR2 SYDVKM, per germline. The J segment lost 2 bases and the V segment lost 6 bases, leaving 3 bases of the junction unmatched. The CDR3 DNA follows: TGTGCCAGCAGATGGGGACAGGGCAATCAGCCCCAGCATTTT. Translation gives CASRWGQGNQPQHF.

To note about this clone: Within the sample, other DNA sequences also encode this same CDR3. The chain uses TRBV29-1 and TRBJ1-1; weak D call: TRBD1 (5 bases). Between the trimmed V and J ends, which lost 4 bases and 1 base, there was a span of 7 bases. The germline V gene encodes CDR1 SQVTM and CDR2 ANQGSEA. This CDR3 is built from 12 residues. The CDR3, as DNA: TGCAGCGTTGGACAGACGAACACTGAAGCTTTCTTT. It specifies CSVGQTNTEAFF.

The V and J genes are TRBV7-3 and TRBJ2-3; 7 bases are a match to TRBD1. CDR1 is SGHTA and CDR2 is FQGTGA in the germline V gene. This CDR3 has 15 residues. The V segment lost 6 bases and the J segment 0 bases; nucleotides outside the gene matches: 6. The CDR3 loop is CASSRQGASTDTQYF. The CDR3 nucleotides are TGTGCCAGCAGTCGACAGGGTGCTAGCACAGATACGCAGTATTTT.